One TCR beta chain is described in this entry. The antigen is unknown. This entry belongs to a study of T cell responses to AZD1222 COVID-19 vaccine. Only in-frame clones appear in the TCRdb table, and some are missing; sequencing was by immunoSEQ multiplex PCR. The table has about 90,000 clones, 65% to 90% seen once. Whole-study findings and limits: Nearly half of spike-specific TCRs reportedly go after variant regions that carry no mutations. Seropositive status at baseline applied to only a handful of AZD1222 recipients. With two AZD1222 doses given, Spike-specific TCR breadth and depth both rose. Clonal diversity may have been underestimated, and the donors were mostly white British, with more females than males.

Germline-derived CDR1 and CDR2 are SNHLY and FYNNEI. Trimming removed 4 bases from V and 5 bases from J; junction bases left unmatched: 8. This CDR3 spans 15 amino acids. This sequence was found in an adult in good health. The sequencing used peripheral blood, collected on day 0 of AZD1222 vaccination. The chain recombines TRBV2 with TRBJ1-2; 9 bases fit TRBD1. DNA for the CDR3: TGTGCCAGCAGTGCCACAGGGGGCGTCCTATATGGCTACACCTTC. This encodes CASSATGGVLYGYTF.